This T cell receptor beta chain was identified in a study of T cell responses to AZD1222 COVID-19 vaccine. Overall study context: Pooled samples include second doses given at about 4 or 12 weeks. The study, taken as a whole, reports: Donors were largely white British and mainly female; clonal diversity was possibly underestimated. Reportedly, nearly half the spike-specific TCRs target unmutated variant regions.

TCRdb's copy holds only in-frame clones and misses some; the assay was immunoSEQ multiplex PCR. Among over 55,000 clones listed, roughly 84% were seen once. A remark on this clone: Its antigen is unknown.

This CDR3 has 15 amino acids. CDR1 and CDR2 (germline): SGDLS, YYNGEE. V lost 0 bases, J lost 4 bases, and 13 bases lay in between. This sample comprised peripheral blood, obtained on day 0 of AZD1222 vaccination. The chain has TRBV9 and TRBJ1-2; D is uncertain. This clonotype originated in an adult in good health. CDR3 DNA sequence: TGTGCCAGCAGCGTAGAAGTCTCGAGTGGCTATGGCTACACCTTC. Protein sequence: CASSVEVSSGYGYTF.